This T cell receptor beta chain was documented in a study of cytomegalovirus exposure and HLA in healthy donors. PCR used 60 Vbeta primers and 13 Jbeta primers. Here immunoSEQ multiplex PCR was the method, and the copy in TCRdb shows in-frame clones only, minus some. The data show 90,000 to 120,000 clones, almost 80% seen once. Study outcomes and limitations: Evidence from a later analysis indicated that most CMV-associated TCR beta chains looked HLA-restricted.

Worth noting for this clone: Its antigen is as yet unknown.

This TCR derives from a man aged 55 to 70 in good health and CMV-seropositive. The sample taken for sequencing was PBMCs.

The CDR3 protein is CASSSSDAGRTDTQYF. The CDR3 nucleotides are TGTGCCAGCAGCTCCTCCGACGCAGGGCGCACAGATACGCAGTATTTT. This chain joins TRBV9 and TRBJ2-3; possibly TRBD1 for D (5 bases). Deletions cut 4 bases from V and 1 base from J, with 16 bases between. The CDR3 runs to 16 residues. The V gene's germline CDR1 is SGDLS and CDR2 YYNGEE.